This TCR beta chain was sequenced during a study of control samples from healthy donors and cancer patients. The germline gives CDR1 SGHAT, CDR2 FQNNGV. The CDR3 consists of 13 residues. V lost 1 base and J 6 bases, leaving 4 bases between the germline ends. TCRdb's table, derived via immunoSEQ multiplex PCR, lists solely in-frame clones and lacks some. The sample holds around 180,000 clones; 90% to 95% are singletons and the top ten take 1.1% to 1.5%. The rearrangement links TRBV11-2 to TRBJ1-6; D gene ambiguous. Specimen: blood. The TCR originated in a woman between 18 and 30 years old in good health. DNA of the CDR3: TGTGCCAGCAGCTTAGCCCTTAATTCACCCCTCCACTTT. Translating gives CASSLALNSPLHF.